This T cell receptor beta chain was documented in a study of shared clonotypes between healthy human individuals. Repertoires were generated with immunoSEQ multiplex PCR, while TCRdb's copy carries only in-frame clones and drops some. The sample includes roughly 1,000,000 clones, approximately 80% of them seen just once. The CDR3 is 16 residues long. The V gene end was trimmed by 5 bases and the J gene end by 4 bases; junction bases not matched to a gene: 5. Germline V gene data show CDR1 as KGHSH and CDR2 as LQKENI. This chain uses TRBV18 with TRBJ2-3; 14 bases agree with TRBD2. The source material was memory CD4+ T cells from PBMCs. Subset here: CD45RA-negative fraction. The sequence was obtained from a man aged 18 to 35 in good health. Some clones in this sample may be carry-over from other donors' samples. The CDR3 nucleotides are TGTGCCAGCTCAGCGGGACTAGCGGGAGCCTCAGATACGCAGTATTTT. It codes for CASSAGLAGASDTQYF.